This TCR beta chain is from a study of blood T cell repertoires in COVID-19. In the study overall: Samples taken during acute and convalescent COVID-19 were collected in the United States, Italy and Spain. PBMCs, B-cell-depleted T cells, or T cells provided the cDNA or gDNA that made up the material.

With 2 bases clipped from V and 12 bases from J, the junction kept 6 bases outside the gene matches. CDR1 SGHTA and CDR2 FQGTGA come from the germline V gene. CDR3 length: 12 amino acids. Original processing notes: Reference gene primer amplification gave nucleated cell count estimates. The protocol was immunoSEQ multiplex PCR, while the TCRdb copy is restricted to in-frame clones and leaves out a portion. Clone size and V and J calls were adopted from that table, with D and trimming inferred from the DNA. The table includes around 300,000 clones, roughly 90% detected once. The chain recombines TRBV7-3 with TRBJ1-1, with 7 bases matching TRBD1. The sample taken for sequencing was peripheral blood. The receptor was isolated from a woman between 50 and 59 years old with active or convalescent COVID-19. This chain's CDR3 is CASSLETGRSFF. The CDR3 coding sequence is TGTGCCAGCAGCTTAGAGACAGGGAGGTCTTTCTTT.